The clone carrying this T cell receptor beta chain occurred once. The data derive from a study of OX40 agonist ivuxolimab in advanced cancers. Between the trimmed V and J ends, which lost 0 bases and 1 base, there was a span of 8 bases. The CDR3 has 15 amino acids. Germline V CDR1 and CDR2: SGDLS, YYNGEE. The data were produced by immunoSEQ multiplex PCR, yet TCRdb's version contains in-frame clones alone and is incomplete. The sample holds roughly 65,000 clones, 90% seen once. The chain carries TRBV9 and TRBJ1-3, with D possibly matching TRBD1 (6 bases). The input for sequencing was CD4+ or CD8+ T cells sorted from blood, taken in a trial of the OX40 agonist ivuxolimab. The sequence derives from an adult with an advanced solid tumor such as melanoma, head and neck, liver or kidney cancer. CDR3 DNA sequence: TGTGCCAGCAGCGTAGCTACAGGGTCTGGAAACACCATATATTTT. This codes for CASSVATGSGNTIYF.